Detailed here is one T cell receptor (beta chain). Its antigen is still unknown. Repertoires were generated with immunoSEQ multiplex PCR, while TCRdb's copy carries only in-frame clones and drops some. The table records 130,000 or so clones, around 92% of them present only once. The sample belongs to a study of cytomegalovirus exposure and HLA in healthy donors. Study-wide results and caveats: Reports described diagnosis of cytomegalovirus status by the classifier as highly specific and sensitive. The study designated 150 to 200 TCR beta chains cytomegalovirus-associated.

Germline-derived CDR1 and CDR2 are SGHAT and FQNNGV. V lost 2 bases and J lost 1, with 11 bases in between. The CDR3 has 15 residues. This sequence joins TRBV11-2 and TRBJ1-1, with a tentative D call TRBD1 (5 bases). Sample: PBMCs. The origin of this receptor is a man younger than 45 in good health and CMV-seronegative. CDR3 loop: CASSLPRTGNTEAFF. In DNA, the CDR3 is TGTGCCAGCAGCTTACCCCGAACAGGGAACACTGAAGCTTTCTTT. Drawing the rest from reference TRBV11-2 and TRBJ1-1, the complete variable domain is EAGVAQSPRYKIIEKRQSVAFWCNPISGHATLYWYQQILGQGPKLLIQFQNNGVVDDSQLPKDRFSAERLKGVDSTLKIQPAKLEDSAVYLCASSLPRTGNTEAFFGQGTRLTVV.